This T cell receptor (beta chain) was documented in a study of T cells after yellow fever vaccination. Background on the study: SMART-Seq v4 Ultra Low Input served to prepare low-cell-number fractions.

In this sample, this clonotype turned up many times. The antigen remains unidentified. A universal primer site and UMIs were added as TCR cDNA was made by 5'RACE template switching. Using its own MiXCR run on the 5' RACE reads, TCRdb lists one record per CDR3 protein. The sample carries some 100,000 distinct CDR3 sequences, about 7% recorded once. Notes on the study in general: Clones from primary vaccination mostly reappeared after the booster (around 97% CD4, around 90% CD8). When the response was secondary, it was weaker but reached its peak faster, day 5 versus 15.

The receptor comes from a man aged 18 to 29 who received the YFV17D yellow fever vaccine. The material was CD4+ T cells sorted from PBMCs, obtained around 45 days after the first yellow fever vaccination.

The CDR3 sequence is CASRADRGLTEAFF. The CDR3 DNA sequence: TGCGCCAGCAGAGCTGACAGGGGGCTAACTGAAGCTTTCTTT. V gene TRBV5-1 combines with J gene TRBJ1-1; 10 nucleotides agree with TRBD1. This CDR3 is built from 14 residues. The germline V gene has CDR1 SGHRS and CDR2 YFSETQ. The V and J ends lost 5 bases and 5 bases, in that order; junction bases with no gene match: 6.